This T cell receptor beta chain stems from a study of CXCR3-negative and CXCR3-positive naive CD8 T cells. Study results and caveats: CXCR3-positive naive cells carried more hydrophobic TRB CDR3s than CXCR3-negative ones.

Naive CD8+ T cells carried a CD45RO-CCR7+CD27+CD95- phenotype. This CDR3 is built from 12 residues. Germline V lookup: CDR1 SQVTM, CDR2 ANQGSEA. Remarks on this clonotype: Antigen unknown.

The TRB cDNA libraries were prepared by 5' RACE with UMI labels. TCRdb reprocessed the 5' RACE reads, keeping one entry per CDR3 protein, no DNA. This table lists 150,000 to 160,000 distinct CDR3 sequences. This chain connects TRBV29-1 to TRBJ2-6; TCRdb's D call of TRBD1 is untestable without DNA. The receptor was isolated from a human donor in good health. Some clones in this sample may be carry-over from other donors' samples. Sequences were obtained from naive CXCR3+ CD8+ T cells from blood. Regarding subset: CD45RO-CCR7+CD27+CD95- naive CD8+ T cells expressing CXCR3 (TNR3+). The CDR3: CSARTGSNVLTF.